This record looks at one T cell receptor (beta chain) sequence and its context. This table comes from immunoSEQ multiplex PCR, and its TCRdb copy is limited to in-frame clones, with some not included. Here the sample spans about 58,000 clones, around 87% being singletons. The data belong to a study of control samples from healthy donors and cancer patients. The CDR3 loop spans 13 amino acids. Germline loops: CDR1 DFQATT, CDR2 SNEGSKA (reference sequence). V lost 3 bases, J lost 7 bases, and 3 bases stayed unmatched. This chain links TRBV20-1 with TRBJ2-1; 10 bases are a match to TRBD2. Sequenced input: PBMCs. The receptor's source is a man in his 60s with colorectal cancer. The CDR3 DNA sequence: TGCAGTGCTAGTAAGCGGGGGGGGAATGAGCAGTTCTTC. Its translation is CSASKRGGNEQFF.